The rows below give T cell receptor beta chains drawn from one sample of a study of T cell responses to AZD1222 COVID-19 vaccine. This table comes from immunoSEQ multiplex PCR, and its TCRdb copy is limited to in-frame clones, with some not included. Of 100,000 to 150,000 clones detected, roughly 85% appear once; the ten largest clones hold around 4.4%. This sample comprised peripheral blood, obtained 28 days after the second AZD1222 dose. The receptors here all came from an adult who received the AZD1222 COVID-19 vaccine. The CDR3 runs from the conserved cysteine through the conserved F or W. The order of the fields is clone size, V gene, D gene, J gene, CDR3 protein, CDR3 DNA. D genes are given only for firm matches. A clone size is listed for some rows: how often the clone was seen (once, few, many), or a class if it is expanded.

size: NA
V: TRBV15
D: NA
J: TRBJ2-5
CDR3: CATSSRDRGQETQYF
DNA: TGTGCCACCAGCAGCCGGGACCGAGGACAAGAGACCCAGTACTTC

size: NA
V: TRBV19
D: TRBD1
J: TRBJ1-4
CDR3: CASSIAPDRVTVQLFF
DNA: TGTGCCAGTAGTATAGCCCCGGACAGGGTCACGGTACAACTGTTTTTT

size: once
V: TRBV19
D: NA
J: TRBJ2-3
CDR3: CASRPTAAGTDTQYF
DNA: TGTGCCAGTCGACCCACTGCAGCGGGCACAGATACGCAGTATTTT

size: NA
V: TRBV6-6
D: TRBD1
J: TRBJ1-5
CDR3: CASSPGTGSSNQPQHF
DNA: TGTGCCAGCAGCCCCGGGACAGGTAGTAGCAATCAGCCCCAGCATTTT

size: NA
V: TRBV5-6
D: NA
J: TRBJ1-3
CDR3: CASSLENRHSGNTIYF
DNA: TGTGCCAGCAGCTTGGAAAACAGGCACTCTGGAAACACCATATATTTT

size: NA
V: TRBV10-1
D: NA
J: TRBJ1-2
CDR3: CASSPGGNYGYTF
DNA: TGCGCCAGCAGCCCCGGGGGCAACTATGGCTACACCTTC

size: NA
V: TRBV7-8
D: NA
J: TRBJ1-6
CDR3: CASSLVGQGGPDSPLHF
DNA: TGTGCCAGCAGCTTAGTAGGTCAGGGCGGCCCAGATTCACCCCTCCACTTT

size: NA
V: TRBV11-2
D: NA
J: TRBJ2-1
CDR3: CASSFGVSSYNEQFF
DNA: TGTGCCAGCAGCTTCGGTGTCAGCTCCTACAATGAGCAGTTCTTC

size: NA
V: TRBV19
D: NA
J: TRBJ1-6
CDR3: CASSIYTGSGNSPLHF
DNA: TGTGCCAGTAGTATTTACACGGGGTCTGGGAATTCACCCCTCCACTTT

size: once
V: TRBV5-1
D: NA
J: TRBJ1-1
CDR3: CASSLAPGGTEAFF
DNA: TGCGCCAGCAGCTTGGCCCCGGGGGGGACTGAAGCTTTCTTT

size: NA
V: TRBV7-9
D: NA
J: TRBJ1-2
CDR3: CASSLVRVERYGYTF
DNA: TGTGCCAGCAGCTTAGTCCGAGTAGAGAGGTATGGCTACACCTTC

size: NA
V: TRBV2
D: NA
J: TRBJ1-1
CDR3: CASSVTMGTEAFF
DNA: TGTGCCAGCAGTGTTACTATGGGAACTGAAGCTTTCTTT

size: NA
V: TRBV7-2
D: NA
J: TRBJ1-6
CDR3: CASRQAGQSYNSPLHF
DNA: TGTGCCAGCAGGCAGGCGGGCCAGAGTTATAATTCACCCCTCCACTTT

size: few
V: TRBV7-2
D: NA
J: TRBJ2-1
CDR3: CASRLNREWNEQFF
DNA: TGTGCCAGCAGACTAAACAGGGAATGGAATGAGCAGTTCTTC

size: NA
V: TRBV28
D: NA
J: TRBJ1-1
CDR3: CASSGEGGEAFF
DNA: TGTGCCAGCAGTGGTGAGGGCGGTGAAGCTTTCTTT

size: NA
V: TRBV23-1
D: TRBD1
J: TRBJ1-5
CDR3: CASSRVGDRASVYSNQPQHF
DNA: TGCGCCAGCAGTCGTGTGGGGGACAGGGCATCGGTATATAGCAATCAGCCCCAGCATTTT

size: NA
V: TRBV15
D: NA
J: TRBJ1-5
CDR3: CATSRRDLNQPQHF
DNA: TGTGCCACCAGCAGGCGGGACCTAAATCAGCCCCAGCATTTT

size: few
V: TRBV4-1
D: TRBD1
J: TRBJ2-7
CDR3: CASSRYRDRAYEQYF
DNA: TGCGCCAGCAGCCGTTACCGGGACAGGGCCTACGAGCAGTACTTC

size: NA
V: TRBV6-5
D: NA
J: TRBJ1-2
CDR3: CAAGGGAYGYTF
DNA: TGTGCCGCTGGGGGGGGAGCCTATGGCTACACCTTC

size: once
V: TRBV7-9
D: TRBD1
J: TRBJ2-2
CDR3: CASRGQGGTGELFF
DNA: TGTGCCAGCAGGGGACAGGGTGGCACCGGGGAGCTGTTTTTT

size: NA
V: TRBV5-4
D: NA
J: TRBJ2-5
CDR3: CASGWNHQETQYF
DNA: TGTGCCAGCGGGTGGAATCACCAAGAGACCCAGTACTTC

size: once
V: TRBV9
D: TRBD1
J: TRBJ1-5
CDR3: CASSVQGQKNQPQHF
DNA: TGTGCCAGCAGCGTCCAGGGACAGAAGAATCAGCCCCAGCATTTT

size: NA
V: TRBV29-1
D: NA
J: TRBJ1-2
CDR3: CSVAQGSSGYTF
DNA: TGCAGCGTTGCCCAGGGGTCTAGTGGCTACACCTTC

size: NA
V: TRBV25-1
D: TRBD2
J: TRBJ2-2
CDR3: CASTSGKLAGGTGELFF
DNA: TGTGCCAGCACCTCAGGGAAACTAGCGGGGGGCACCGGGGAGCTGTTTTTT

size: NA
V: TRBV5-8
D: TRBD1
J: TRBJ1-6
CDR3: CASSRDRGSYNSPLHF
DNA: TGTGCCAGCAGCCGGGACAGGGGTTCCTATAATTCACCCCTCCACTTT

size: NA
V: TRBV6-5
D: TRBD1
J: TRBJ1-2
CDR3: CASSPGQERGGYTF
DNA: TGTGCCAGCAGCCCGGGACAGGAGAGGGGTGGCTACACCTTC

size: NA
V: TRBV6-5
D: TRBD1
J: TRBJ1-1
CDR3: CASSYWTGMNTEAFF
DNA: TGTGCCAGCAGTTACTGGACAGGGATGAACACTGAAGCTTTCTTT

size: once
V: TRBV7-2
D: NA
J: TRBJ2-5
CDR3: CASSPLPAETQYF
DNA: TGTGCCAGCAGCCCTCTTCCGGCAGAGACCCAGTACTTC

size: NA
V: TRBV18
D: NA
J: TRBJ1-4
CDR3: CASSPRGQKDEKLFF
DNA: TGTGCCAGCTCACCACGCGGACAGAAGGATGAAAAACTGTTTTTT

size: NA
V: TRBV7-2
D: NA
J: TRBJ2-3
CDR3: CASSLRRGGTTDTQYF
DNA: TGTGCCAGCAGCTTACGAAGGGGTGGGACCACAGATACGCAGTATTTT

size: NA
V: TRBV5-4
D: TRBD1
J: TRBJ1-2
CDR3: CASSLDRGGYGYTF
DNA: TGTGCCAGCAGCTTGGACAGGGGGGGCTATGGCTACACCTTC

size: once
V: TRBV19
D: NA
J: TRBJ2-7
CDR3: CASSDGISYEQYF
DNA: TGTGCCAGTAGCGACGGGATCTCCTACGAGCAGTACTTC

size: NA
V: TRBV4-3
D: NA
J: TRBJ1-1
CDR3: CASSQESIVMNTEAFF
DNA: TGCGCCAGCAGCCAAGAAAGCATAGTTATGAACACTGAAGCTTTCTTT

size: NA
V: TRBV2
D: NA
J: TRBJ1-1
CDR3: CASSGQWNTEAFF
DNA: TGTGCCAGCAGTGGGCAGTGGAACACTGAAGCTTTCTTT

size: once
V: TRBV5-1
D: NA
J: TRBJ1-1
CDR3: CASSLVAGGNTEAFF
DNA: TGCGCCAGCAGCTTGGTAGCCGGGGGCAACACTGAAGCTTTCTTT

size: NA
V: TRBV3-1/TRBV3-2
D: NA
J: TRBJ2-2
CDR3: CASSRGKQGPYFITGELFF
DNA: TGTGCCAGCAGCAGGGGGAAACAGGGCCCCTACTTTATCACCGGGGAGCTGTTTTTT

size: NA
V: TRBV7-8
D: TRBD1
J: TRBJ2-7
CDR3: CASRQPGTGGYEQYF
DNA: TGTGCCAGCAGACAGCCCGGGACAGGCGGCTACGAGCAGTACTTC

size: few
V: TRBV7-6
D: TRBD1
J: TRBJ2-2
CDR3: CASSRKGQDTGELFF
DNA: TGTGCCAGCAGCCGAAAGGGACAGGACACCGGGGAGCTGTTTTTT

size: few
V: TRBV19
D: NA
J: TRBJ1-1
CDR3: CASSRGTFGNTEAFF
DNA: TGTGCCAGTAGTAGAGGTACATTTGGGAACACTGAAGCTTTCTTT

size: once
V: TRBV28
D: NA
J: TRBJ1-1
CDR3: CASIPSEGVEIKGYTEAFF
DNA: TGTGCCAGCATTCCGTCAGAGGGGGTCGAAATAAAGGGGTACACTGAAGCTTTCTTT

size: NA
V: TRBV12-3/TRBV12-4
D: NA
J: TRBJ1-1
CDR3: CASSFSNTEAFF
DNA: TGTGCCAGCAGTTTTAGCAACACTGAAGCTTTCTTT

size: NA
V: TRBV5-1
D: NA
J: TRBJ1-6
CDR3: CASSPGLEGSPLHF
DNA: TGCGCCAGCAGCCCGGGACTGGAAGGTTCACCCCTCCACTTT

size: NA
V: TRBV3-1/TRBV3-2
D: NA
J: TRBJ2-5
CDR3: CASTQWGIQETQYF
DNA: TGTGCCAGCACCCAGTGGGGGATACAAGAGACCCAGTACTTC

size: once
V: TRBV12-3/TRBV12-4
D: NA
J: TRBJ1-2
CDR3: CASGVSRYGYTF
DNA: TGTGCCAGCGGGGTTTCTCGATATGGCTACACCTTC

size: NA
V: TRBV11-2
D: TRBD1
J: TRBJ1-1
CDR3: CASSLGRGRRFTEAFF
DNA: TGTGCCAGCAGCTTAGGGAGGGGGCGCAGGTTTACTGAAGCTTTCTTT

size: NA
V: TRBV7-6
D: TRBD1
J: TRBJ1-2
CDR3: CASSRRDRHQANYGYTF
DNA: TGTGCCAGCAGCCGACGGGACAGGCATCAAGCTAACTATGGCTACACCTTC

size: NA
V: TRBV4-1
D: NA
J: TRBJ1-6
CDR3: CASSQEGSPLHF
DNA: TGCGCCAGCAGCCAAGAAGGATCACCCCTCCACTTT

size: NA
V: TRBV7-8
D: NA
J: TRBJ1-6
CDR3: CASRGSSYNSPLHF
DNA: TGTGCCAGCAGAGGAAGCTCCTATAATTCACCCCTCCACTTT

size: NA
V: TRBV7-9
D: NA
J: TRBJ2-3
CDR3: CASSPPNRQGTDTQYF
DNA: TGTGCCAGCAGCCCACCAAATCGACAGGGCACAGATACGCAGTATTTT

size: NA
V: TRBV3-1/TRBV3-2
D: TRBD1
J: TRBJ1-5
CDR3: CASSPGQGGGMEPQHF
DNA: TGTGCCAGCAGCCCGGGACAGGGTGGTGGAATGGAGCCCCAGCATTTT

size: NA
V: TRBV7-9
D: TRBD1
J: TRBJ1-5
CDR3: CASSLGDRGRWNQPQHF
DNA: TGTGCCAGCAGCTTAGGGGACAGGGGGCGGTGGAATCAGCCCCAGCATTTT

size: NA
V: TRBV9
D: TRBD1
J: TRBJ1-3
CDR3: CASSLGQEGGNTIYF
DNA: TGTGCCAGCAGCCTTGGACAGGAAGGAGGAAACACCATATATTTT